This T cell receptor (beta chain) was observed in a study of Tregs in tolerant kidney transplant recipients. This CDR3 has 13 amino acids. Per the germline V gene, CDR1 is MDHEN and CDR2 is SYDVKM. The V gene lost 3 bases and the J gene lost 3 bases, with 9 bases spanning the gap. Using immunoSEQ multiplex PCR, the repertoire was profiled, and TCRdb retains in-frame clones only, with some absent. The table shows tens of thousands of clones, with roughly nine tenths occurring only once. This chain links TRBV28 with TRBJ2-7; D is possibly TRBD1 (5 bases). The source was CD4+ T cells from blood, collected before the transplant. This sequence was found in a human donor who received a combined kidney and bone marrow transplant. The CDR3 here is CASSFPTVYEQYF. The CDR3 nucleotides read TGTGCCAGCAGTTTCCCGACAGTCTACGAGCAGTACTTC. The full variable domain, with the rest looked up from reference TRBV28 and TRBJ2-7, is DVKVTQSSRYLVKRTGEKVFLECVQDMDHENMFWYRQDPGLGLRLIYFSYDVKMKEKGDIPEGYSVSREKKERFSLILESASTNQTSMYLCASSFPTVYEQYFGPGTRLTVT.